This TCR beta chain originates from a study of shared clonotypes between healthy human individuals. The overall study: CD4 naive cells filled three plates per donor, CD4 memory three, CD8 naive two and CD8 memory one.

There are a few counts of this clone. Its antigen remains unknown. Broader study findings: Clonotypes that were shared across a few donors made up around 5% of naive CD4 clonotypes.

TCRdb's copy holds only in-frame clones and misses some; the assay was immunoSEQ multiplex PCR. The top ten hold roughly a tenth of the sample, which has 150,000 to 200,000 clones, 60% to 75% seen once. CDR3 length: 16 residues. Trimming took 0 bases from V and 2 from J, leaving 11 bases between them. In germline, CDR1 is ENHRY, CDR2 SYGVKD. The sequence was collected from a young man in good health. Sequencing was performed on memory CD4+ T cells sorted from blood. Subset indicated: CD45RA-negative fraction. The V call is TRBV10-3, the J call TRBJ1-5; tentatively, D is TRBD1 (5 bases). Here the CDR3 reads CAISESELGGNQPQHF. In DNA, the CDR3 is TGTGCCATCAGTGAGTCCGAGTTGGGGGGCAATCAGCCCCAGCATTTT.